Listed here is a single T cell receptor (beta chain). Original methodology: Cell counts per sample came from amplifying reference gene primers. Profiled with immunoSEQ multiplex PCR; TCRdb holds only in-frame clones, not every one. That table is the source of V, J and clone size, and D and trimming were worked out from the DNA. The sample records roughly 260,000 clones, 87% being singletons. The data derive from a study of blood T cell repertoires in COVID-19. At the level of the study: PBMCs, B-cell-depleted T cells, or T cells were the source of the cDNA or gDNA that made up the material.

Germline V gene lookup returns CDR1 SGHNT and CDR2 YYREEE (reference sequence). This CDR3 region has 15 residues. V lost 4 bases, J lost 4 bases, and 10 bases stayed unmatched. This sequence was found in a woman aged 25 to 39 with acute COVID-19. The material sequenced was PBMCs or T cells enriched from blood (not recorded which). This sequence joins TRBV5-4 and TRBJ1-2, with 7 bases identical to TRBD1. The CDR3: CASSVTGAQSYGYTF. The CDR3 DNA is TGTGCCAGCAGCGTCACAGGGGCCCAAAGCTATGGCTACACCTTC.